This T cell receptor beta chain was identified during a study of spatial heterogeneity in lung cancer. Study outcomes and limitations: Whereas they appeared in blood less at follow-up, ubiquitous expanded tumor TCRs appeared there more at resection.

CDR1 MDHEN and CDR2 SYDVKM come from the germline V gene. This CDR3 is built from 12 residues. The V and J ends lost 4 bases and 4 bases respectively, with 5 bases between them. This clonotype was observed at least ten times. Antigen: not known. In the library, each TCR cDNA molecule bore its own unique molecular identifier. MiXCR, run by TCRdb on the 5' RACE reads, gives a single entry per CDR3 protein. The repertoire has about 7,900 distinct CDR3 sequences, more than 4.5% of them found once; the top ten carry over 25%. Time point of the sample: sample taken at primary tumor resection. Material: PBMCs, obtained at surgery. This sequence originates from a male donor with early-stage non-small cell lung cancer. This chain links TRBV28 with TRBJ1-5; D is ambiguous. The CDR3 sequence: CASSSGNQPQHF. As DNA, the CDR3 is TGTGCCAGCAGTTCGGGGAATCAGCCCCAGCATTTT.